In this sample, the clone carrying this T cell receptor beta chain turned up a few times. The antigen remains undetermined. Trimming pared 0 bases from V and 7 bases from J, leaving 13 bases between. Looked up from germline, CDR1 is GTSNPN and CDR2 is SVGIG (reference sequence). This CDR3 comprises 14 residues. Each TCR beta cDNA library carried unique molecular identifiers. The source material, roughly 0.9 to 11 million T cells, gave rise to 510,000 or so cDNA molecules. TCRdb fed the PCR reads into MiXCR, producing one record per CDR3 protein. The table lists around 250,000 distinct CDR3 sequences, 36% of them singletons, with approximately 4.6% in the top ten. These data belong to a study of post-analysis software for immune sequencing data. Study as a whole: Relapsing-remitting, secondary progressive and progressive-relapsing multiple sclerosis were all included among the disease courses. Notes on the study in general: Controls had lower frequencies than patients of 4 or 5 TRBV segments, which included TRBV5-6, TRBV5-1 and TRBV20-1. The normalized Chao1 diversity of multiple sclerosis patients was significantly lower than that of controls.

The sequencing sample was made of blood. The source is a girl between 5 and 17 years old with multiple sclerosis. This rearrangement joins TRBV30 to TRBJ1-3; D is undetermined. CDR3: CAWSVEHGVNTIYF. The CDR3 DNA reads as TGTGCCTGGAGTGTTGAACACGGAGTCAACACCATATATTTT.